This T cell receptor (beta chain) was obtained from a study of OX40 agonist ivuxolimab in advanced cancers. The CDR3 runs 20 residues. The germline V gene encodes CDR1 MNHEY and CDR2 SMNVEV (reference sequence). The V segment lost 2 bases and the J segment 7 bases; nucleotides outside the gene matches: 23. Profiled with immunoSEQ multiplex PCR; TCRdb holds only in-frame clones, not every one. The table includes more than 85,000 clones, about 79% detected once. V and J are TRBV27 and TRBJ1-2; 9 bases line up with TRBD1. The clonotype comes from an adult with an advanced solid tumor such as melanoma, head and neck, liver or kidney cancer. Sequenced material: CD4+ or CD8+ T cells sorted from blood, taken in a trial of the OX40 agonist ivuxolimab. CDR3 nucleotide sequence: TGTGCCAGCAGTTTACCCCCCCCCTGGACAGGGGAAGGATTAGTCGGTGGCTACACCTTC. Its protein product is CASSLPPPWTGEGLVGGYTF.